Following are 26 T cell receptor beta chains from one sample sequenced in a study of OX40 agonist ivuxolimab in advanced cancers. The protocol was immunoSEQ multiplex PCR, while the TCRdb copy is restricted to in-frame clones and leaves out a portion. The sample carries about 58,000 clones, roughly four fifths recorded once. The sample was CD4+ or CD8+ T cells sorted from blood, taken in a trial of the OX40 agonist ivuxolimab. The receptors were gathered from an adult with an advanced solid tumor such as melanoma, head and neck, liver or kidney cancer.

The rearrangement links TRBV7-3 to TRBJ2-5; D is possibly TRBD1 or TRBD2 (5 bases each). Trimming shortened V by 5 bases and J by 5 bases, and 15 bases separated the two germline ends. This CDR3 is built from 14 residues. Germline lookup yields CDR1 SGHTA and CDR2 FQGTGA. The DNA for the CDR3 is TGTGCCAGCAGCGAGGGGCCGGGGTTTGAGACCCAGTACTTC. It is translated as CASSEGPGFETQYF.

The chain couples TRBV19 to TRBJ1-4, with a weak D call TRBD1 (5 bases). This CDR3 spans 13 amino acids. The germline gives CDR1 LNHDA, CDR2 SQIVND (reference sequence). V lost 9 bases to trimming and J lost 8 bases, with 16 bases between them. CDR3 sequence reads: CASAGTRGEKLFF. The CDR3 nucleotides are TGTGCCAGCGCCGGGACCCGGGGGGAAAAACTGTTTTTT.

About this clone: The sample holds other DNA sequences that translate to the same CDR3. The chain combines TRBV19 with TRBJ2-1; D call uncertain. The V gene lost 3 bases and the J gene lost 4 bases, with 7 bases spanning the gap. The CDR3 is 13 residues long. Germline loops: CDR1 LNHDA, CDR2 SQIVND (reference sequence). The CDR3 DNA reads as TGTGCCAGTAGTATCCCCCAGTACAATGAGCAGTTCTTC. Its translation: CASSIPQYNEQFF.

In this sample, this clone turned up once. This chain connects TRBV21-1 to TRBJ1-3. TRBV21-1 is a recognized pseudogene. There are 15 residues in the CDR3. CDR3 in amino acids: CASSKVLCSGNTIYF. Here the CDR3 DNA reads TGTGCCAGCAGCAAAGTATTATGCTCTGGAAACACCATATATTTT.

The J gene is TRBJ1-5, the V gene TRBV4-1, with D possibly being TRBD1 (5 bases). The germline V and J ends were trimmed by 0 bases and 0 bases, with 12 bases remaining between them. This CDR3 region has 17 residues. Germline lookup yields CDR1 MGHRA and CDR2 YSYEKL. The CDR3: CASSQDPTGNSNQPQHF. Here the CDR3 DNA reads TGCGCCAGCAGCCAAGATCCCACAGGAAATAGCAATCAGCCCCAGCATTTT.

This clone showed up just once. V gene TRBV5-4 combines with J gene TRBJ2-3; D may be TRBD2 (5 bases). CDR3 length: 14 residues. Trimming removed 2 bases from V and 1 base from J, with 8 bases in between. CDR1 and CDR2 from the germline V gene are SGHNT and YYREEE (reference sequence). CDR3 sequence reads: CASSLLVGTDTQYF. CDR3 in DNA: TGTGCCAGCAGCTTACTAGTGGGCACAGATACGCAGTATTTT.

The J gene is TRBJ2-2, the V gene TRBV5-4; TRBD2 matches 9 bases. J was trimmed by 5 bases and V by 0 bases; bases with no gene match: 14. Germline assignment: CDR1 SGHNT and CDR2 YYREEE (reference sequence). The CDR3 runs to 19 residues. The CDR3, as DNA: TGTGCCAGCAGCTTGGCCGGGGTAGCGGGGGCCAGAGGGACCGGGGAGCTGTTTTTT. As protein: CASSLAGVAGARGTGELFF.

This clone was seen a handful of times. For the CDR3, the DNA is TGTGCCAGTAGTACAGGGACCCTTCCGTACGAGCAGTTCTTC. Translated: CASSTGTLPYEQFF. This rearrangement joins TRBV19 to TRBJ2-1; D may match TRBD1 or TRBD2 (5 bases each). The CDR3 is made up of 14 amino acids. The V end was cut by 4 bases, the J end by 10 bases, with 17 bases between. Germline V gene lookup returns CDR1 LNHDA and CDR2 SQIVND (reference sequence).

This chain links TRBV10-3 with TRBJ2-5, with 7 bases matching TRBD2. Trimming cost V 4 bases and J 2 bases; bases outside gene matches: 7. Germline-derived CDR1 and CDR2 are ENHRY and SYGVKD. This CDR3 is 15 amino acids long. CDR3 DNA: TGTGCCATCAGTGCCCCAGACGGGGGGCAAGAGACCCAGTACTTC. It yields the protein CAISAPDGGQETQYF.

The CDR3 is CSGSAGGSGDTQYF. The CDR3 DNA reads TGCAGCGGGTCAGCGGGGGGGTCGGGAGATACGCAGTATTTT. The V gene is TRBV29-1, the J gene TRBJ2-3, with 10 nucleotides matching TRBD2. The V segment lost 7 bases and the J segment 5 bases; nucleotides outside the gene matches: 9. The V gene's germline CDR1 is SQVTM and CDR2 ANQGSEA. CDR3 length: 14 amino acids.

This clone occurred once. The chain couples TRBV6-5 to TRBJ2-3; TRBD2 might be the D (5 bases). The V end lost 6 bases, the J end lost 4 bases, and 17 bases lay between the germline ends. The CDR3 runs to 15 residues. CDR1 MNHEY and CDR2 SVGAGI come from the germline V gene. The CDR3 loop is CASRSSTSLPDTQYF. The CDR3, as DNA: TGTGCCAGCAGGTCGAGCACTAGTCTCCCAGATACGCAGTATTTT.

The chain carries TRBV2 and TRBJ2-7; maybe TRBD1 (6 bases). The CDR3 is 15 residues long. Trimming stripped 4 bases from V and 0 bases from J, with 13 bases between. CDR1 is SNHLY, CDR2 FYNNEI, per germline. The CDR3 DNA reads TGTGCCAGCAGTGGACCCAGGGGCCGCTCCTACGAGCAGTACTTC. It encodes CASSGPRGRSYEQYF.

The genes are TRBV5-1 and TRBJ1-1; TRBD1 is a possible D gene (5 bases). The CDR3 spans 13 residues. Trimming stripped 0 bases from V and 11 bases from J, with 14 bases between. Germline CDR1 SGHRS, CDR2 YFSETQ. CDR3 sequence: CASSLGQSQVAFF. The CDR3 DNA follows: TGCGCCAGCAGCTTGGGACAGTCCCAGGTCGCTTTCTTT.

Comments on this clone: The same CDR3 arises from other DNA sequences in this sample as well. The genes are TRBV5-4 and TRBJ1-1; D unclear. V lost 4 bases and J 3 bases, leaving 13 bases between the germline ends. The CDR3 loop spans 14 amino acids. Germline V gene sequence: CDR1 SGHNT, CDR2 YYREEE (reference sequence). CDR3 in amino acids: CASSLSRRDTEAFF. The DNA of the CDR3 is TGTGCCAGCAGCCTTTCTAGGCGGGACACTGAAGCTTTCTTT.

The J gene is TRBJ2-3, the V gene TRBV28, with D possibly matching TRBD1 (5 bases). Germline V lookup: CDR1 MDHEN, CDR2 SYDVKM. The CDR3 loop spans 13 amino acids. V was trimmed by 6 bases and J by 3 bases, leaving 10 bases between them. CDR3 sequence reads: CASRATDTDTQYF. DNA for the CDR3: TGTGCCAGCAGGGCGACAGATACAGATACGCAGTATTTT.

This clone was observed a few times. This chain uses TRBV7-3 with TRBJ2-5, with 7 bases identical to TRBD1. Losses at the gene ends were 5 bases for V and 5 bases for J; bases not matched to a gene: 14. This CDR3 has 16 amino acids. CDR1 SGHTA and CDR2 FQGTGA come from the germline V gene. This chain's CDR3 is CASSQGTATAQETQYF. DNA for the CDR3: TGTGCCAGCAGCCAAGGGACAGCCACCGCCCAGGAGACCCAGTACTTC. Full variable domain (missing parts from reference TRBV7-3 and TRBJ2-5): GAGVSQTPSNKVTEKGKYVELRCDPISGHTALYWYRQSLGQGPEFLIYFQGTGAADDSGLPNDRFFAVRPEGSVSTLKIQRTERGDSAVYLCASSQGTATAQETQYFGPGTRLLVL.

The chain couples TRBV27 to TRBJ1-1; TRBD1 is a possible D gene (5 bases). The CDR3 contains 13 residues. Germline CDR1 MNHEY, CDR2 SMNVEV (reference sequence). The V gene lost 3 bases and the J gene lost 3 bases, with 8 bases spanning the gap. This chain's CDR3 is CASSLWGYTEAFF. Written as DNA, the CDR3 is TGTGCCAGCAGTTTGTGGGGGTACACTGAAGCTTTCTTT.

This clone was observed once. This sequence joins TRBV5-1 and TRBJ2-3; 9 bases fit TRBD2. The V gene end was trimmed by 0 bases and the J gene end by 2 bases; junction bases not matched to a gene: 10. The CDR3 runs to 18 residues. CDR1 and CDR2 from the germline V gene are SGHRS and YFSETQ. CDR3 nucleotides: TGCGCCAGCAGCTTGGAGGGTAGGAGCGGGGGGATCACAGATACGCAGTATTTT. Translation gives CASSLEGRSGGITDTQYF.

This clone was counted a few times. The chain links TRBV2 to TRBJ1-3; D is perhaps TRBD1 (6 bases). Germline loops: CDR1 SNHLY, CDR2 FYNNEI. CDR3 length equals 15 residues. The V end lost 8 bases, the J end lost 3 bases, and 17 bases lay between the germline ends. The CDR3 spells CASAYGGAGGNTIYF. The CDR3 DNA sequence: TGTGCCAGCGCCTACGGGGGCGCGGGTGGAAACACCATATATTTT.

The chain is built from TRBV10-3 and TRBJ2-3; 11 bases agree with TRBD1. This CDR3 spans 15 amino acids. With V trimmed by 6 bases and J by 4 bases, 6 bases remained unmatched. CDR1 and CDR2 (germline): ENHRY, SYGVKD. The CDR3: CAIRSGTGGSDTQYF. In nucleotides, the CDR3 is TGTGCCATCAGATCCGGGACAGGGGGTTCAGATACGCAGTATTTT.

The rearrangement uses TRBV19 and TRBJ1-1; 7 bases align to TRBD1. The CDR3 covers 17 residues. With V trimmed by 5 bases and J by 1 base, 13 bases remained unmatched. The germline V gene has CDR1 LNHDA and CDR2 SQIVND (reference sequence). The CDR3 bases are TGTGCCAGTAGTGCCCACCGGGACAGACTCACGAACACTGAAGCTTTCTTT. It yields the protein CASSAHRDRLTNTEAFF.

The V and J genes are TRBV6-5 and TRBJ2-3; 10 nucleotides align to TRBD1. Germline-derived CDR1 and CDR2 are MNHEY and SVGAGI. J gave up 3 bases and V 4 bases, and 4 bases lay outside the gene matches. This CDR3 region has 15 residues. CDR3: CASSSWTGGTDTQYF. CDR3 DNA sequence: TGTGCCAGCAGTTCATGGACAGGGGGGACAGATACGCAGTATTTT.

The V and J genes are TRBV11-2 and TRBJ1-2, with D possibly being TRBD1 (5 bases). The CDR3 extends over 13 amino acids. Germline V gives CDR1 SGHAT, CDR2 FQNNGV. Trimming pared 0 bases from V and 4 bases from J, leaving 6 bases between. In DNA, the CDR3 is TGTGCCAGCAGCTTAGAAAGGGGCTATGGCTACACCTTC. It encodes CASSLERGYGYTF.

The CDR3 DNA reads TGTGCCAGCAGCCAAAACGGTGGCGGGGGGGCAGATACGCAGTATTTT. This sequence encodes CASSQNGGGGADTQYF. This chain links TRBV4-2 with TRBJ2-3; TRBD2 agrees at 9 bases. Germline values: CDR1 LGHNA, CDR2 YNFKEQ. This CDR3 spans 16 amino acids. V gave up 2 bases and J gave up 4 bases; unmatched junction bases: 7.

This chain joins TRBV11-3 and TRBJ2-2; D remains unclear. Trimming removed 8 bases at V and 0 bases at J, with 10 bases between. The length of the CDR3 is 14 residues. Germline V gene lookup returns CDR1 SGHNT and CDR2 YENEEA. CDR3 nucleotide sequence: TGTGCCAGCCGAGACCCCCCGAACACCGGGGAGCTGTTTTTT. It specifies CASRDPPNTGELFF. The full variable domain, with the rest looked up from reference TRBV11-3 and TRBJ2-2, is EAGVVQSPRYKIIEKKQPVAFWCNPISGHNTLYWYLQNLGQGPELLIRYENEEAVDDSQLPKDRFSAERLKGVDSTLKIQPAELGDSAVYLCASRDPPNTGELFFGEGSRLTVL.

Only one count was recorded for this clone. The chain combines TRBV19 with TRBJ1-2; 12 positions agree with TRBD1. CDR1 and CDR2 from the germline V gene are LNHDA and SQIVND (reference sequence). The ends lost 7 bases at V and 7 bases at J; junction bases unmatched: 7. The CDR3 extends over 14 amino acids. The CDR3 nucleotides read TGTGCCAGTAAGCCGGGACAGGGGGCAGGTGGCTACACCTTC. Protein product: CASKPGQGAGGYTF.